This T cell receptor (beta chain) was sequenced for a study of blood T cell repertoires in COVID-19. Original processing methods: The assay estimated nucleated cells by amplifying reference gene primers. Produced via immunoSEQ multiplex PCR; TCRdb's table is partial and in-frame only. For V, J and clone size, that table is used; D and trimming come from the DNA. Of around 50,000 clones detected, 89% appear once; the ten largest clones hold under 2.5%. V was pared by 4 bases and J by 8 bases, with 5 bases of the junction left unmatched. The length of the CDR3 is 13 residues. Per germline, CDR1 LGHNA and CDR2 YSLEER.

Sample: peripheral blood. The receptor was derived from a human donor in a cohort sampled during active COVID-19. The V call is TRBV4-3, the J call TRBJ1-2; 9 bases fit TRBD1. The DNA of the CDR3 is TGCGCCAGCAGCCCGGGACAGGGCAAAGGCTACACCTTC. It encodes CASSPGQGKGYTF.